The clone carrying this T cell receptor (beta chain) has at least ten counts. Its target is not known. Primers used in a second PCR of roughly 7 to 12 cycles were a sample-barcoded 5' primer and a J-beta primer mix. Each cDNA was tagged by a template-switch adaptor containing 12 random nucleotides. TCRdb processed the 5' RACE reads anew with MiXCR; each CDR3 protein has one entry. The data show some 1.6 million distinct CDR3 sequences, roughly 32% seen once. This sample is drawn from a study of blood T cells in healthy people across ages. Study conclusions and caveats: Higher diversity and more naive CD4+ cells were features of long-lived donors, compared to aged donors. The fall in TCR beta diversity per million T cells was roughly linear with age. The percentage of naive T cells correlated strongly with TCR beta diversity.

Trimming stripped 3 bases from V and 2 bases from J, with 8 bases between. The CDR3 has 13 amino acids. Germline V gives CDR1 DFQATT, CDR2 SNEGSKA (reference sequence). The clonotype originates from a woman aged 25-40 years in good health. The V and J genes are TRBV20-1 and TRBJ2-1; perhaps TRBD2 as D (6 bases). The sequencing input was blood. The CDR3 nucleotides are TGCAGTGCTAGCCGCGGGGCCTACAATGAGCAGTTCTTC. Amino acids: CSASRGAYNEQFF.